This paragraph covers one T cell receptor beta chain sequence. Antigen: not known. This entry belongs to a study of cytomegalovirus exposure and HLA in healthy donors. Germline values: CDR1 MGHDK, CDR2 SYGVNS. CDR3 size: 14 residues. J was trimmed by 8 bases and V by 2 bases; bases with no gene match: 7. General study findings and limits: Later analysis showed TCR association rates varying by HLA locus, highest for DRB1 and lowest for HLA-C.

The PCR employed 60 Vbeta primers together with 13 Jbeta primers. In the original processing: A follow-up analysis tallied tens of millions of unique TCR beta chains, roughly 9.9 million shared. TCRdb keeps only in-frame clones here, not all; method: immunoSEQ multiplex PCR. The D gene and trimming were derived from the DNA, and the V and J assignments and clone size from that table. Seen here are more than 60,000 clones, roughly 84% observed once, and the top ten hold just under 3%. The chain carries TRBV25-1 and TRBJ1-2; 8 positions match TRBD1. The receptor's source is a woman in her twenties or thirties in good health and CMV-seronegative. Sample: PBMCs. The CDR3, as DNA: TGTGCCAGCAGTGAAACCAGGGGGCTGGGAGGCTACACCTTC. As protein: CASSETRGLGGYTF.